Listed here are 18 T cell receptor beta chains from one sample, sequenced in a study of blood T cell repertoires in COVID-19. Profiling relied on immunoSEQ multiplex PCR, and the TCRdb table lists in-frame clones only, not all of them. The sample carries 140,000 or so clones, around four fifths recorded once. Material: peripheral blood. The source is a human donor in a cohort sampled during active COVID-19.

The gene calls are TRBV3-1 (or the pseudogene TRBV3-2) and TRBJ2-3, with D possibly being TRBD1 (6 bases). Germline V gene data show CDR1 as LGHDT and CDR2 as YNNKEL (reference sequence). Trimming removed 6 bases at V and 2 bases at J, with 9 bases between. The CDR3 loop spans 13 amino acids. The CDR3 DNA follows: TGTGCCAGCAGGCACAGGGCCACAGATACGCAGTATTTT. It specifies CASRHRATDTQYF.

V usage is TRBV10-1 and J usage is TRBJ2-5; D gene uncertain. CDR3 length equals 13 residues. Germline CDR1 is WNHNN and CDR2 is SYGVQD (reference sequence). V lost 5 bases and J 4 bases, leaving 11 bases between the germline ends. In nucleotides, the CDR3 is TGCGCCAGCAGTTTTGACTTGGGAGAGACCCAGTACTTC. This encodes CASSFDLGETQYF.

The CDR3 nucleotides read TGCGCCAGCAGCCATCCGCCAGGGAATCAGCCCCAGCATTTT. It yields the protein CASSHPPGNQPQHF. The genes are TRBV4-1 and TRBJ1-5, with D possibly being TRBD1 (5 bases). The CDR3 is 14 amino acids. Trimming took 3 bases from V and 4 from J, leaving 10 bases between them. CDR1 is MGHRA, CDR2 YSYEKL, per germline.

The chain is built from TRBV19 and TRBJ2-5; 11 bases line up with TRBD2. The CDR3 sequence is 16 residues long. V lost 8 bases, J lost 5 bases, and 13 bases stayed unmatched. Germline CDR1 is LNHDA and CDR2 is SQIVND (reference sequence). The CDR3 spells CASDSGGAFRQETQYF. For the CDR3, the DNA is TGTGCCAGTGATAGCGGGGGGGCTTTCCGGCAGGAGACCCAGTACTTC.

This chain connects TRBV19 to TRBJ2-3; 9 bases match TRBD1. The germline gives CDR1 LNHDA, CDR2 SQIVND (reference sequence). This CDR3 spans 16 amino acids. J was trimmed by 3 bases and V by 2 bases; bases with no gene match: 6. CDR3: CASSIRGTGKTDTQYF. DNA for the CDR3: TGTGCCAGTAGTATACGAGGGACAGGGAAGACAGATACGCAGTATTTT.

The genes are TRBV7-8 and TRBJ2-2, with D tentatively TRBD1 (5 bases). CDR1 and CDR2 (germline): SGHVS, FQNEAQ. The CDR3 has 15 residues. V was cut by 5 bases and J by 1 base, with 11 bases left in between. CDR3 residues: CASSPPTENTGELFF. CDR3 DNA: TGTGCCAGCAGCCCTCCGACAGAGAACACCGGGGAGCTGTTTTTT.

This clone has a single count. The chain couples TRBV18 to TRBJ2-7; D may be TRBD1 (6 bases). The ends were cut back, 5 bases at V and 2 bases at J, with 13 bases in the middle. This CDR3 spans 14 amino acids. CDR1 and CDR2 (germline): KGHSH, LQKENI. The CDR3, as DNA: TGTGCCAGCTCAGGTCAGGGGTTAGCCTACGAGCAGTACTTC. It yields the protein CASSGQGLAYEQYF.

The V call is TRBV15, the J call TRBJ2-3; a possible D gene is TRBD2 (5 bases). V lost 2 bases to trimming and J lost 2 bases, with 11 bases between them. The CDR3 is 15 residues long. The germline V gene encodes CDR1 LNHNV and CDR2 YYDKDF (reference sequence). CDR3 residues: CATSRSRAYTDTQYF. The CDR3 DNA reads as TGTGCCACCAGCAGATCGAGGGCATACACAGATACGCAGTATTTT. Complete variable domain (other parts from reference TRBV15 and TRBJ2-3): DAMVIQNPRYQVTQFGKPVTLSCSQTLNHNVMYWYQQKSSQAPKLLFHYYDKDFNNEADTPDNFQSRRPNTSFCFLDIRSPGLGDTAMYLCATSRSRAYTDTQYFGPGTRLTVL.

The CDR3 here is CASSDRTSGRSDTQYF. The CDR3 coding sequence is TGTGCCAGCAGCGACCGGACTAGCGGGAGATCAGATACGCAGTATTTT. The rearrangement joins TRBV7-3 to TRBJ2-3; 13 nucleotides line up with TRBD2. This CDR3 contains 16 residues. Germline assignment: CDR1 SGHTA and CDR2 FQGTGA. Germline trimming cut 5 bases from V and 4 bases from J; bases unmatched to any gene: 6.

The V and J genes are TRBV7-2 and TRBJ2-5, with unresolved D. There are 15 residues in the CDR3. Germline lookup yields CDR1 SGHTA and CDR2 FQGNSA. V was shortened by 5 bases and J by 1 base, with 14 bases between the two germline ends. In nucleotides, the CDR3 is TGTGCCAGCAGCCGGAACAGAATAATCCAAGAGACCCAGTACTTC. This sequence encodes CASSRNRIIQETQYF.

The J gene is TRBJ1-1, the V gene TRBV6-1; 7 bases line up with TRBD1. V lost 1 base to trimming and J lost 7 bases; unmatched junction nucleotides: 6. Germline CDR1 is MNHNS and CDR2 is SASEGT. The length of the CDR3 is 14 residues. CDR3 region: CASSEGAGQIEAFF. The CDR3 DNA reads TGTGCCAGCAGTGAAGGGGCGGGACAGATTGAAGCTTTCTTT.

J is TRBJ2-1 and V is TRBV28; D might be TRBD1 (8 bases). CDR1 and CDR2 (germline): MDHEN, SYDVKM. V was trimmed by 4 bases and J by 5 bases, leaving 18 bases between them. The length of the CDR3 is 16 residues. This CDR3 is CASSSPYRGGDNEQFF. The CDR3 nucleotides are TGTGCCAGCAGTTCGCCATACAGGGGGGGTGACAATGAGCAGTTCTTC.

This clone has only one observation. The chain couples TRBV15 to TRBJ1-2, with TRBD1 matching 8 bases. The V gene's germline CDR1 is LNHNV and CDR2 YYDKDF (reference sequence). The V gene end was trimmed by 3 bases and the J gene end by 8 bases; junction bases not matched to a gene: 5. This CDR3 is built from 13 residues. CDR3: CATSSRQGQGYTF. CDR3 in DNA: TGTGCCACCAGCAGTCGACAGGGGCAGGGCTACACCTTC.

The chain has TRBV7-2 and TRBJ2-5; the match to TRBD2 covers 9 bases. The CDR3 loop spans 17 amino acids. J was trimmed by 2 bases and V by 2 bases; bases with no gene match: 9. CDR1 is SGHTA and CDR2 is FQGNSA in the germline V gene. CDR3 in DNA: TGTGCCAGCAGCTTAAGGGGGACTAGCTGGGAACAAGAGACCCAGTACTTC. This codes for CASSLRGTSWEQETQYF. The complete variable domain, with remaining parts taken from reference TRBV7-2 and TRBJ2-5, reads GAGVSQSPSNKVTEKGKDVELRCDPISGHTALYWYRQSLGQGLEFLIYFQGNSAPDKSGLPSDRFSAERTGGSVSTLTIQRTQQEDSAVYLCASSLRGTSWEQETQYFGPGTRLLVL.

The chain couples TRBV12-3 or TRBV12-4 to TRBJ1-2, with D uncertain. V lost 3 bases to trimming and J lost 8 bases, with 13 bases between them. The CDR3 extends over 13 amino acids. The DNA for the CDR3 is TGTGCCAGCAGTTTGCGAGGGCGACGGGGCTACACCTTC. Translating gives CASSLRGRRGYTF.

This sequence joins TRBV2 and TRBJ1-5; TRBD1 matches at 7 bases. The germline gives CDR1 SNHLY, CDR2 FYNNEI. V shed 5 bases and J 2 bases; nucleotides not matched to a gene: 6. This CDR3 comprises 15 residues. The chain's CDR3 is CASSSHRGRNQPQHF. In DNA, the CDR3 is TGTGCCAGCAGTTCCCACAGGGGTCGCAATCAGCCCCAGCATTTT.

CDR3 coding DNA: TGTGCCTGGAGTTCGGGAGGGAAAGAGACCCAGTACTTC. Its translation: CAWSSGGKETQYF. The chain carries TRBV30 and TRBJ2-5; TRBD2 matches 8 bases. Trimming removed 2 bases from V and 3 bases from J; junction bases left unmatched: 2. The V gene's germline CDR1 is GTSNPN and CDR2 SVGIG (reference sequence). The length of the CDR3 is 13 residues.

Of note for this clone: Relative to the germline gene, one junction end is altered; a read error may explain this. This chain joins TRBV6-4 and TRBJ2-1; D perhaps matches TRBD2 (6 bases). The germline CDR1 and CDR2 sequences are MRHNA and SNTAGT. The CDR3 covers 13 residues. The CDR3 here is CASSEETSLPRVF. DNA of the CDR3: TGTGCCAGCAGTGAAGAGACTAGTCTCCCTCGGGTCTTC.